The rows below give T cell receptor beta chains drawn from one sample of a study of blood T cell repertoires in COVID-19. The protocol was immunoSEQ multiplex PCR, while the TCRdb copy is restricted to in-frame clones and leaves out a portion. The sample has about 74,000 clones, around four fifths seen once. The sequencing sample was made of peripheral blood. The origin of the receptors is a man aged 65 to 79 with acute or convalescent COVID-19. Each CDR3 is given with its conserved first and last residue. A D gene is named only where the DNA matches it firmly. Rows may omit the clone size; those that give it use once, few, many or a size class.

size: .; J: TRBJ1-6; V: TRBV9; D: .; DNA: TGTGCCAGCAGCGGGAGACAGGAATCGTCCCTCCACTTT; CDR3: CASSGRQESSLHF
size: .; J: TRBJ1-5; V: TRBV5-1; D: TRBD1; DNA: TGCGCCAGCAGCGTACAGGGGGCCGAGCCCCAGCATTTT; CDR3: CASSVQGAEPQHF
size: .; J: TRBJ1-2; V: TRBV27; D: TRBD1; DNA: TGTGCCAGCAGTTTCAGGACAGGGGGAGCGGGCTACACCTTC; CDR3: CASSFRTGGAGYTF
size: .; J: TRBJ2-5; V: TRBV27; D: TRBD2; DNA: TGTGCCAGCAGTTTCTCCGGACTAGGGGACGAGAGGACCCAGTACTTC; CDR3: CASSFSGLGDERTQYF
size: .; J: TRBJ2-5; V: TRBV5-1; D: .; DNA: TGCGCCAGCAGCCTCTCGGGCTCCTCGGGGGAGACCCAGTACTTC; CDR3: CASSLSGSSGETQYF
size: few; J: TRBJ2-1; V: TRBV2; D: TRBD2; DNA: TGTGCCAGCAGTGCGCTCGGACTAGCGGGAGGAGAGTCCTACAATGAGCAGTTCTTC; CDR3: CASSALGLAGGESYNEQFF
size: .; J: TRBJ1-1; V: TRBV28; D: .; DNA: TGTGCCAGCAGAACCCTAACTGAAGCTTTCTTT; CDR3: CASRTLTEAFF
size: .; J: TRBJ2-1; V: TRBV19; D: .; DNA: TGTGCCAGTAGTATAGGACTGAACAATGAGCAGTTCTTC; CDR3: CASSIGLNNEQFF
size: .; J: TRBJ1-3; V: TRBV6-1; D: .; DNA: TGTGCCAGCAGTGAATGGGGGACACTCGGAAACACCATATATTTT; CDR3: CASSEWGTLGNTIYF
size: .; J: TRBJ2-1; V: TRBV6-5; D: TRBD1; DNA: TGTGCCAGCAGTTATCTGACAGGGTCGGATGAGCAGTTCTTC; CDR3: CASSYLTGSDEQFF
size: few; J: TRBJ1-3; V: TRBV7-9; D: .; DNA: TGTGCCAGCAGTCCGCGGACCGGGACTTGGGTCCTCTCTGGAAACACCATATATTTT; CDR3: CASSPRTGTWVLSGNTIYF
size: once; J: TRBJ1-5; V: TRBV19; D: TRBD1; DNA: TGTGCCAGTATCGCAGGGGGCGCCGGCAATCAGCCCCAGCATTTT; CDR3: CASIAGGAGNQPQHF
size: once; J: TRBJ2-1; V: TRBV19; D: TRBD2; DNA: TGTGCCAGTAGTATATTAGGGGGACTAGCGGGAGACCCCTCCTACAATGAGCAGTTCTTC; CDR3: CASSILGGLAGDPSYNEQFF
size: .; J: TRBJ1-5; V: TRBV19; D: TRBD1; DNA: TGTGCCAGTACTACGACAGGGGTTGATCAGCCCCAGCATTTT; CDR3: CASTTTGVDQPQHF
size: .; J: TRBJ2-2; V: TRBV18; D: .; DNA: TGTGCCAGCTCACCAATGGACAGTGGTGCGGGGGAGCTGTTTTTT; CDR3: CASSPMDSGAGELFF
size: .; J: TRBJ1-5; V: TRBV5-1; D: .; DNA: TGCGCCAGCGCTGAAGAGCCTGGTAGCAATCAGCCCCAGCATTTT; CDR3: CASAEEPGSNQPQHF
size: .; J: TRBJ2-2; V: TRBV19; D: .; DNA: TGTGCCAGTAGTGTGGGGCCCGCGAACACCGGGGAGCTGTTTTTT; CDR3: CASSVGPANTGELFF
size: .; J: TRBJ2-6; V: TRBV6-5; D: TRBD1; DNA: TGTGCCAGCAGTTTGGGACAGGGGAATAGGGCCAACGTCCTGACTTTC; CDR3: CASSLGQGNRANVLTF
size: .; J: TRBJ1-2; V: TRBV20-1; D: TRBD1; DNA: TGCAGTGCTAGTGGACAGGCGGGCTATGGCTACACCTTC; CDR3: CSASGQAGYGYTF
size: .; J: TRBJ2-1; V: TRBV24-1; D: TRBD1; DNA: TGTGCCACCAGTGATGCCGGGACAGGGAACTACAATGAGCAGTTCTTC; CDR3: CATSDAGTGNYNEQFF
size: .; J: TRBJ2-1; V: TRBV25-1; D: TRBD1; DNA: TGTGCCAGCAGTGTGGGGACAGGGGGGAACAATGAGCAGTTCTTC; CDR3: CASSVGTGGNNEQFF
size: .; J: TRBJ2-3; V: TRBV7-8; D: TRBD2; DNA: TGTGCCAGCAGCCCTAGCGGACCGGGACTAGCGGGGTCCCGCGGACAGTATTTT; CDR3: CASSPSGPGLAGSRGQYF
size: .; J: TRBJ2-3; V: TRBV6-4; D: .; DNA: TGTGCCAGCAGTGAGTTTGGGCTAAGCACAGATACGCAGTATTTT; CDR3: CASSEFGLSTDTQYF
size: .; J: TRBJ2-7; V: TRBV19; D: TRBD2; DNA: TGTGCCAGTAGTATAGATTTGAGGCTAGCGGGAGGAGGCTACGAGCAGTACTTC; CDR3: CASSIDLRLAGGGYEQYF
size: .; J: TRBJ2-7; V: TRBV29-1; D: TRBD1; DNA: TGCAGCGTTCCCCGGGACAGGGGTTCCGGCGAGCAGTACTTC; CDR3: CSVPRDRGSGEQYF
size: few; J: TRBJ2-4; V: TRBV19; D: .; DNA: TGTGCCAGTAGTATAGAGCACAGTGAGCTATACCTAACCAAAAACATTCAGTACTTC; CDR3: CASSIEHSELYLTKNIQYF
size: .; J: TRBJ2-2; V: TRBV7-3; D: TRBD2; DNA: TGTGCCAGCAGCTTAGTGGGCGGGAGCGGAACCGGGGAGCTGTTTTTT; CDR3: CASSLVGGSGTGELFF
size: .; J: TRBJ2-3; V: TRBV7-8; D: .; DNA: TGTGCCAGCAGCTTAGAAGGCAGGGGTGGCACAGATACGCAGTATTTT; CDR3: CASSLEGRGGTDTQYF
size: once; J: TRBJ1-3; V: TRBV5-1; D: TRBD1; DNA: TGCGCCAGCAGCGCCTCGACAGGGAACGCTGGAAACACCATATATTTT; CDR3: CASSASTGNAGNTIYF
size: .; J: TRBJ1-2; V: TRBV19; D: TRBD1; DNA: TGTGCCAGTACTGGGACAGGGGGCTATGGCTACACCTTC; CDR3: CASTGTGGYGYTF